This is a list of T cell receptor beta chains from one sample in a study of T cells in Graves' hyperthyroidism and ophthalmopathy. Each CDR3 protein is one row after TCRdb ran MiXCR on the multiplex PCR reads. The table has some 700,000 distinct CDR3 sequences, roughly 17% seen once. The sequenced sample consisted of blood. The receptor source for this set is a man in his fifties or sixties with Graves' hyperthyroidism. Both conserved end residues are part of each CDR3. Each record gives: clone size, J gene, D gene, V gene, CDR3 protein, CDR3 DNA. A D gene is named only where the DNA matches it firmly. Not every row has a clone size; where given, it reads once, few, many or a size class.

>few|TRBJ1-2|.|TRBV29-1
CSVPGGMESSNYGYTF
TGCAGCGTCCCGGGAGGGATGGAGTCTTCTAACTATGGCTACACCTTC
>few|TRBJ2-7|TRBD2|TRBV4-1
CASSPSGASGTYEQYF
TGCGCCAGCAGCCCCTCCGGGGCTAGCGGGACGTACGAGCAGTACTTC
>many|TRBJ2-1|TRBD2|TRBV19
CASSIGAGEGVNEQFF
TGTGCCAGTAGTATAGGAGCGGGAGAGGGAGTCAATGAGCAGTTCTTC
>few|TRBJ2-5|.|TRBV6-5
CASSYYTRMGETQYF
TGTGCCAGCAGTTACTATACTAGGATGGGGGAGACCCAGTACTTC
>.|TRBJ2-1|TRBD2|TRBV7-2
CASSSQAGGSYNEQFF
TGTGCCAGCAGCTCGCAAGCGGGAGGCTCCTACAATGAGCAGTTCTTC
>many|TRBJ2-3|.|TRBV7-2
CASSLWGLEADTQYF
TGTGCCAGCAGCCTTTGGGGCCTAGAGGCAGATACGCAGTATTTT
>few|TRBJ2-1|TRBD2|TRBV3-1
CASSPAPGTSGFSDNEQFF
TGTGCCAGCAGCCCCGCCCCCGGGACTAGCGGGTTCAGCGACAATGAGCAGTTCTTC
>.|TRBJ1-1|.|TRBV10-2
CASSEEIRNTEAFF
TGCGCCAGCAGTGAGGAGATCAGGAACACTGAAGCTTTCTTT
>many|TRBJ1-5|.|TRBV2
CASSEQGHSNQPQHF
TGTGCCAGCAGTGAACAGGGGCATAGCAATCAGCCCCAGCATTTT
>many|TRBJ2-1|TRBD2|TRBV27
CASKGLGAQGEQFF
TGTGCCAGCAAGGGACTAGGGGCTCAGGGTGAGCAGTTCTTC
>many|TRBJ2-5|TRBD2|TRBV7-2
CASSLSASGEETQYF
TGTGCCAGCAGCTTATCCGCTAGCGGGGAAGAGACCCAGTACTTC
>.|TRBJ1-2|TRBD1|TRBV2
CASSRGQGAGYTF
TGTGCCAGCAGTAGAGGACAGGGAGCCGGCTACACCTTC
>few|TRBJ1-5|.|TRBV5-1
CASSLDGPHQPQHF
TGCGCCAGCAGCTTGGACGGACCCCATCAGCCCCAGCATTTT
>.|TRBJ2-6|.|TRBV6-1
CASSRTGFSGANVLTF
TGTGCCAGCAGTCGGACGGGCTTCTCTGGGGCCAACGTCCTGACTTTC
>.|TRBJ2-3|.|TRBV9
CASSTTRGGADTQYF
TGTGCCAGCAGCACCACTAGAGGGGGGGCAGATACGCAGTATTTT
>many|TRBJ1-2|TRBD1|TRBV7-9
CASSLSGQNLRGYTF
TGTGCCAGCAGCTTATCGGGACAGAACCTTCGGGGCTACACCTTC
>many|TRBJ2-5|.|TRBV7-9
CASSLVRVVEETQYF
TGTGCCAGCAGCTTAGTCCGGGTGGTTGAGGAGACCCAGTACTTC
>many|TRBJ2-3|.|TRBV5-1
CASSLHGSSTDTQYF
TGCGCCAGCAGCTTGCACGGGAGCAGCACAGATACGCAGTATTTT
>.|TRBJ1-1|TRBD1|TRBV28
CASRLTGAAFF
TGTGCCAGCAGATTGACAGGGGCGGCTTTCTTT
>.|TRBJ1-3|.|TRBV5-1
CASSLRPNSGNTIYF
TGCGCCAGCAGCTTGCGACCAAACTCTGGAAACACCATATATTTT
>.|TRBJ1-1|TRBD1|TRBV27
CASSLWGGQHTEAFF
TGTGCCAGCAGTTTATGGGGGGGACAGCACACTGAAGCTTTCTTT
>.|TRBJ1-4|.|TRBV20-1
CSASLAEKLFF
TGCAGTGCTAGCCTAGCAGAAAAACTGTTTTTT
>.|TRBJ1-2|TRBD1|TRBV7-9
CASNPPGQMDYGYTF
TGTGCCAGCAACCCTCCGGGACAGATGGATTATGGCTACACCTTC
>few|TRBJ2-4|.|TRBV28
CASSSGQAKNIQYF
TGTGCCAGCAGTTCAGGACAGGCCAAAAACATTCAGTACTTC
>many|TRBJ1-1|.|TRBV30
CAWSVSAEAFF
TGTGCCTGGAGTGTGTCGGCGGAAGCTTTCTTT
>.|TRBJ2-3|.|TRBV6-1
CASSSVPTDTQYF
TGTGCCAGCAGTTCCGTTCCCACAGATACGCAGTATTTT
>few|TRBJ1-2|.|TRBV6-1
CASSYTVIYGYTF
TGTGCCAGCAGCTATACAGTTATCTATGGCTACACCTTC
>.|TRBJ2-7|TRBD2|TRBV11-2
CASSLKTGLGLAGTYEQYF
TGCGCCAGCAGCCTAAAAACTGGATTAGGGCTAGCGGGTACCTACGAGCAGTACTTC
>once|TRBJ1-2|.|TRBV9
CASSPPQGVGGYTF
TGTGCCAGCAGCCCGCCGCAGGGTGTGGGCGGCTACACCTTC
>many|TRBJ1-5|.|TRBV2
CASTLGSRQPQHF
TGTGCCAGCACCCTGGGGAGCAGGCAGCCCCAGCATTTT
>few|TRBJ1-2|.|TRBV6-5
CASSYSGGFTNYGYTF
TGTGCCAGCAGTTACTCGGGGGGGTTTACTAACTATGGCTACACCTTC
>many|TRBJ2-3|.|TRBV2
CASSTLAQAGDTQYF
TGTGCCAGCAGTACTCTAGCGCAGGCGGGAGATACGCAGTATTTT
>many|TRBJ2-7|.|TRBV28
CASQRRGYVAEQYF
TGTGCCAGCCAACGACGAGGGTACGTCGCCGAGCAGTACTTC
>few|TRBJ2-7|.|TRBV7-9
CASSPSSISYEQYF
TGTGCCAGCAGCCCTAGCTCTATATCCTACGAGCAGTACTTC
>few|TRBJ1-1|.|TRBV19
CASSFDAAVTEAFF
TGTGCCAGTAGTTTCGACGCGGCGGTCACTGAAGCTTTCTTT
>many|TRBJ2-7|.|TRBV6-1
CASSHPGPRGYEQYF
TGTGCCAGCAGCCATCCCGGGCCCCGGGGCTACGAGCAGTACTTC
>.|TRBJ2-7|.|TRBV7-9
CASSLAKAGYYEQYF
TGTGCCAGCAGCTTAGCCAAAGCGGGCTACTACGAGCAGTACTTC
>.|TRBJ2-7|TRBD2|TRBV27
CASSLSPGLATYEQYF
TGTGCCAGCAGTTTATCTCCGGGACTAGCGACCTACGAGCAGTACTTC
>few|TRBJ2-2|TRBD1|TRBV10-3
CAIRGQSNTGELFF
TGTGCCATCAGGGGACAGTCGAACACCGGGGAGCTGTTTTTT
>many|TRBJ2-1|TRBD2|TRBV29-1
CSVEDGERDSYNEQFF
TGCAGCGTTGAAGATGGAGAGCGGGACTCCTACAATGAGCAGTTCTTC
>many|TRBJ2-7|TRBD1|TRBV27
CASSLVPGGREQYF
TGTGCCAGCAGCTTAGTCCCAGGGGGTCGCGAGCAGTACTTC
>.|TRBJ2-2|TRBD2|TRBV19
CASMEREDNTGELFF
TGTGCCAGTATGGAGCGGGAGGACAACACCGGGGAGCTGTTTTTT
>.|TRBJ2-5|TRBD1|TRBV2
CASSETGFSETQYF
TGTGCCAGCAGTGAGACAGGGTTCTCGGAGACCCAGTACTTC
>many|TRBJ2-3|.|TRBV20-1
CSARDPSSTDTQYF
TGCAGTGCTAGAGATCCCAGTAGCACAGATACGCAGTATTTT
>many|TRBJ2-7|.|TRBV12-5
CASGLVLWVSYEQYF
TGTGCTAGTGGTTTGGTACTCTGGGTATCCTACGAGCAGTACTTC
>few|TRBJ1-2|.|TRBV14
CASSAYRARNYGYTF
TGTGCCAGCAGCGCCTACAGGGCTCGCAACTATGGCTACACCTTC
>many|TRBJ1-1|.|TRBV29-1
CSVDGTSTEAFF
TGCAGCGTTGACGGGACCAGCACTGAAGCTTTCTTT
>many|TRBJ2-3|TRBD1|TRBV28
CASRPGQGATDTQYF
TGTGCCAGCAGACCAGGACAGGGGGCTACAGATACGCAGTATTTT
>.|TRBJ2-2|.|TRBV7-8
CASSLQGGANTGELFF
TGTGCCAGCAGCTTACAGGGCGGCGCGAACACCGGGGAGCTGTTTTTT
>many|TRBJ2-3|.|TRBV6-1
CASSGGTPSTDTQYF
TGTGCCAGCAGTGGGGGGACACCTAGCACAGATACGCAGTATTTT
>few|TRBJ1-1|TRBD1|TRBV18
CASSPWDSQNTEAFF
TGTGCCAGCTCACCTTGGGACAGCCAGAACACTGAAGCTTTCTTT
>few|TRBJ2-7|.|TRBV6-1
CASSLRRNSYEQYF
TGTGCCAGCAGCTTGAGGAGGAACTCCTACGAGCAGTACTTC